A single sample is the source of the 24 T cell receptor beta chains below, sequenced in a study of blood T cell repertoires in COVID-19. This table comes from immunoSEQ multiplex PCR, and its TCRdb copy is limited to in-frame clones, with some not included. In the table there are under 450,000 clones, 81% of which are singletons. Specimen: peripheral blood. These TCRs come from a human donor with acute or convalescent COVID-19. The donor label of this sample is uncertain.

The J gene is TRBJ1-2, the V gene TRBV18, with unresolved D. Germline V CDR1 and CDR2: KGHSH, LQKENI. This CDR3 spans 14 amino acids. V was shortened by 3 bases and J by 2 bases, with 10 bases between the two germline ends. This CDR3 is CASSPDIRNYGYTF. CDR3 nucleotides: TGTGCCAGCTCACCCGACATCCGCAACTATGGCTACACCTTC. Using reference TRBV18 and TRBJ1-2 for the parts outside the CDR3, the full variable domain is NAGVMQNPRHLVRRRGQEARLRCSPMKGHSHVYWYRQLPEEGLKFMVYLQKENIIDESGMPKERFSAEFPKEGPSILRIQQVVRGDSAAYFCASSPDIRNYGYTFGSGTRLTVV.

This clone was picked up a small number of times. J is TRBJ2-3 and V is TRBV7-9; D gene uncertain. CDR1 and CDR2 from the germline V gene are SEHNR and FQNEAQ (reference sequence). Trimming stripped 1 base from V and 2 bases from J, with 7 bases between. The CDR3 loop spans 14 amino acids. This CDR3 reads CASSLDRHTDTQYF. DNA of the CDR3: TGTGCCAGCAGCTTAGACAGACACACAGATACGCAGTATTTT.

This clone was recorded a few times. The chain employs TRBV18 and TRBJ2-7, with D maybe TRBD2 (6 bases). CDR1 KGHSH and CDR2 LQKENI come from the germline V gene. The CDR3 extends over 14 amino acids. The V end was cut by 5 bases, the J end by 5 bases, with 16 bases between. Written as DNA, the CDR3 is TGTGCCAGCTCAGAGCTCGGAGGGCCGAACGAGCAGTACTTC. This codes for CASSELGGPNEQYF.

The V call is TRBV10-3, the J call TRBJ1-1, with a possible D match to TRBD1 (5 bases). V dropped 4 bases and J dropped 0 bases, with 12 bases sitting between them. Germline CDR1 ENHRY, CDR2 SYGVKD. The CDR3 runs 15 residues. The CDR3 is CAISAGWGVNTEAFF. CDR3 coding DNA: TGTGCCATCAGTGCAGGGTGGGGTGTGAACACTGAAGCTTTCTTT.

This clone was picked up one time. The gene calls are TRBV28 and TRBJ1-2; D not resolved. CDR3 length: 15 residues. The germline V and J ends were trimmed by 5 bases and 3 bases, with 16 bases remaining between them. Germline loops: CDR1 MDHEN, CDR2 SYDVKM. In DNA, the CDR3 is TGTGCCAGCAGTGCCGAGCGGGAAGTGGACTATGGCTACACCTTC. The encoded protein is CASSAEREVDYGYTF.

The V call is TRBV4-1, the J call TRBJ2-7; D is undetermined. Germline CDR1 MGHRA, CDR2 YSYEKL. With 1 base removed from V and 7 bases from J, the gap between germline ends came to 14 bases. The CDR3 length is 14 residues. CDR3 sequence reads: CASSQGAQSGEQYF. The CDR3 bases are TGCGCCAGCAGCCAAGGGGCCCAGAGTGGTGAGCAGTACTTC.

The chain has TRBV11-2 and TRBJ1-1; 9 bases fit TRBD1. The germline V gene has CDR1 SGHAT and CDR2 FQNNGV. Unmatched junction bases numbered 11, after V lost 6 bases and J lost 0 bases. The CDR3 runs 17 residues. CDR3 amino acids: CASRYGQGPWMNTEAFF. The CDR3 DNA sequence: TGTGCCAGCAGGTATGGACAGGGGCCATGGATGAACACTGAAGCTTTCTTT.

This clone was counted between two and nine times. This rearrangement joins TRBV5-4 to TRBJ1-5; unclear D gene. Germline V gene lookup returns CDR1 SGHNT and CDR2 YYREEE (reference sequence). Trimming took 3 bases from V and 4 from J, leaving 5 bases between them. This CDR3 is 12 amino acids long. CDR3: CASSSENQPQHF. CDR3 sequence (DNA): TGTGCCAGCAGCTCAGAAAATCAGCCCCAGCATTTT.

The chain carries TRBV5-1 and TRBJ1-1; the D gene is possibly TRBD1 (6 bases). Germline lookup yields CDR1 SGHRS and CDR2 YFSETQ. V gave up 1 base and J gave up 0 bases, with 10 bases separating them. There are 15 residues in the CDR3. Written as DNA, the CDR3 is TGCGCCAGCAGCTTGAGGGGGAACATGAACACTGAAGCTTTCTTT. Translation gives CASSLRGNMNTEAFF.

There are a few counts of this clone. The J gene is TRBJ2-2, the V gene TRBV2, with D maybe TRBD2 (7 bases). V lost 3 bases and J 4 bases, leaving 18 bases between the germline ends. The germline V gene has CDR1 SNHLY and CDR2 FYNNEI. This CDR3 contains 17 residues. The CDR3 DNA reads TGTGCCAGCAGTGACCCCCCGGGGGGCGAAGTCACCGGGGAGCTGTTTTTT. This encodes CASSDPPGGEVTGELFF.

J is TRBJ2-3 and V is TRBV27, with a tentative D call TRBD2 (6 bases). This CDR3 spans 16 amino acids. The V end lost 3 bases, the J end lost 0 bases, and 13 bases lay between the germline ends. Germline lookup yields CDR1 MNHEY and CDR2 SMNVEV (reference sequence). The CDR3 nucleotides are TGTGCCAGCAGTTTGGATCTAGCGCCGAGCACAGATACGCAGTATTTT. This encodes CASSLDLAPSTDTQYF.

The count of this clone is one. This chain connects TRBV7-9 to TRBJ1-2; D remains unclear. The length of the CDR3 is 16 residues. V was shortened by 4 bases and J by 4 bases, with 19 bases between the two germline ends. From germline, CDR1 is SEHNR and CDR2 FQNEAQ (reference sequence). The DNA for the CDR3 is TGTGCCAGCAGCTCAGTACCAGGTCCGGGATTCTATGGCTACACCTTC. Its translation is CASSSVPGPGFYGYTF. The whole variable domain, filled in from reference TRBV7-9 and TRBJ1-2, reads DTGVSQNPRHKITKRGQNVTFRCDPISEHNRLYWYRQTLGQGPEFLTYFQNEAQLEKSRLLSDRFSAERPKGSFSTLEIQRTEQGDSAMYLCASSSVPGPGFYGYTFGSGTRLTVV.

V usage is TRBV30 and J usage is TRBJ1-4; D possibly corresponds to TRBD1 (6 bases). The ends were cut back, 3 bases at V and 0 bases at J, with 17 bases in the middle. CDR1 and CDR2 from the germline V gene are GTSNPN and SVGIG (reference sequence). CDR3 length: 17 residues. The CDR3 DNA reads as TGTGCCTGGAGCCGGGGGGGCACCAGGGCAACTAATGAAAAACTGTTTTTT. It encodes CAWSRGGTRATNEKLFF.

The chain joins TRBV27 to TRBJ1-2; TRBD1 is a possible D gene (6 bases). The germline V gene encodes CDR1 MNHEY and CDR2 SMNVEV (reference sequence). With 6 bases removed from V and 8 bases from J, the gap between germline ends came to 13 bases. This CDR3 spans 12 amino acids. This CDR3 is CASSSGARGYTF. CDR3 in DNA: TGTGCCAGCAGCTCAGGGGCCCGGGGCTACACCTTC.

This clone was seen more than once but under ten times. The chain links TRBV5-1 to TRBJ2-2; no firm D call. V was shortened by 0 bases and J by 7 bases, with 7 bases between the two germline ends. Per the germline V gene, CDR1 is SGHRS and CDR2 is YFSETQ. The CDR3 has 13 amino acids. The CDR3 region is CASSLGLLGELFF. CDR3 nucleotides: TGCGCCAGCAGCTTGGGTCTACTCGGGGAGCTGTTTTTT. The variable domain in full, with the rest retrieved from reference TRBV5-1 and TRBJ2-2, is KAGVTQTPRYLIKTRGQQVTLSCSPISGHRSVSWYQQTPGQGLQFLFEYFSETQRNKGNFPGRFSGRQFSNSRSEMNVSTLELGDSALYLCASSLGLLGELFFGEGSRLTVL.

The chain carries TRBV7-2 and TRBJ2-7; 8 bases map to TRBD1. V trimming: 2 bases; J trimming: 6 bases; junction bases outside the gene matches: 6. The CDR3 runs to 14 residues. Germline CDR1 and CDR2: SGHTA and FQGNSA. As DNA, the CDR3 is TGTGCCAGCAGCTTACAGGGGGCATCCGCCGAGCAGTACTTC. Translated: CASSLQGASAEQYF.

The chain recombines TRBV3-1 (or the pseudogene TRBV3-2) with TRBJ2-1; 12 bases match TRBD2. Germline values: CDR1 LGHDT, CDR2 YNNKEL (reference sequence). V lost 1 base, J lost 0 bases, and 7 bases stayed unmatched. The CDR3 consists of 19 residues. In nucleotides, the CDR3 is TGTGCCAGCAGCCAAGCGACTAGCGGGGGACGAGTCTCCTACAATGAGCAGTTCTTC. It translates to CASSQATSGGRVSYNEQFF.

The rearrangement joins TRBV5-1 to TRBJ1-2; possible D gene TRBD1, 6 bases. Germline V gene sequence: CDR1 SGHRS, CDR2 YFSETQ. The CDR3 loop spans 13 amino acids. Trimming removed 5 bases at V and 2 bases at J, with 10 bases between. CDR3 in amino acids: CASRFQGNYGYTF. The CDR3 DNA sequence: TGCGCCAGCAGGTTCCAGGGGAACTATGGCTACACCTTC.

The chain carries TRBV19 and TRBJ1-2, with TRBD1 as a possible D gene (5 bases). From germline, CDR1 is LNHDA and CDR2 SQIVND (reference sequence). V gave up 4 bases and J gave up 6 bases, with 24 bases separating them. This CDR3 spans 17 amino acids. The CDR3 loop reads CASSTRPWGGAGDGYTF. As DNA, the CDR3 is TGTGCCAGTAGTACCCGTCCCTGGGGGGGAGCCGGAGATGGCTACACCTTC.

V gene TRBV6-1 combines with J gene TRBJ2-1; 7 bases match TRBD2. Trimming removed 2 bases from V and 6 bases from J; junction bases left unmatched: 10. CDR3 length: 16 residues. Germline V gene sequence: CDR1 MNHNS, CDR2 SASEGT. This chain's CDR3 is CASSESFGGSGNEQFF. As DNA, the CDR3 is TGTGCCAGCAGTGAATCATTCGGGGGGTCGGGCAATGAGCAGTTCTTC.

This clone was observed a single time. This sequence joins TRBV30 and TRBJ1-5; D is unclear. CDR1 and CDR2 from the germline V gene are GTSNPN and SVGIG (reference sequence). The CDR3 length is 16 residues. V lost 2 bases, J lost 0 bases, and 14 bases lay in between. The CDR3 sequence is CAWSNTAIYSNQPQHF. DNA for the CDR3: TGTGCCTGGAGTAACACAGCCATCTATAGCAATCAGCCCCAGCATTTT.

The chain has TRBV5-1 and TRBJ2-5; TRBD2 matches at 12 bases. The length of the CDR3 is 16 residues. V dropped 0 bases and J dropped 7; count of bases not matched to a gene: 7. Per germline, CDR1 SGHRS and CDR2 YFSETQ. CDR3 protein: CASSLASSGGAATQYF. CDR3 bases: TGCGCCAGCAGCTTGGCCTCTAGCGGGGGGGCCGCGACCCAGTACTTC.

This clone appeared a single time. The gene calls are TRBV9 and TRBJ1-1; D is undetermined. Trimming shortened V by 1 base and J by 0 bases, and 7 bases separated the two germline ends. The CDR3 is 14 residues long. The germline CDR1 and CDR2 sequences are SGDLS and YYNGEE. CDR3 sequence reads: CASSVRGMNTEAFF. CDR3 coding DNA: TGTGCCAGCAGCGTACGAGGTATGAACACTGAAGCTTTCTTT.

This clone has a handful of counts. In nucleotides, the CDR3 is TGTGCCAGCAGTCACCAGGGGGCGCCTACCTACTATGGCTACACCTTC. Amino acids: CASSHQGAPTYYGYTF. The chain has TRBV2 and TRBJ1-2, with 8 bases aligning to TRBD1. V lost 5 bases, J lost 3 bases, and 11 bases stayed unmatched. The CDR3 is made up of 16 amino acids. The germline V gene encodes CDR1 SNHLY and CDR2 FYNNEI.